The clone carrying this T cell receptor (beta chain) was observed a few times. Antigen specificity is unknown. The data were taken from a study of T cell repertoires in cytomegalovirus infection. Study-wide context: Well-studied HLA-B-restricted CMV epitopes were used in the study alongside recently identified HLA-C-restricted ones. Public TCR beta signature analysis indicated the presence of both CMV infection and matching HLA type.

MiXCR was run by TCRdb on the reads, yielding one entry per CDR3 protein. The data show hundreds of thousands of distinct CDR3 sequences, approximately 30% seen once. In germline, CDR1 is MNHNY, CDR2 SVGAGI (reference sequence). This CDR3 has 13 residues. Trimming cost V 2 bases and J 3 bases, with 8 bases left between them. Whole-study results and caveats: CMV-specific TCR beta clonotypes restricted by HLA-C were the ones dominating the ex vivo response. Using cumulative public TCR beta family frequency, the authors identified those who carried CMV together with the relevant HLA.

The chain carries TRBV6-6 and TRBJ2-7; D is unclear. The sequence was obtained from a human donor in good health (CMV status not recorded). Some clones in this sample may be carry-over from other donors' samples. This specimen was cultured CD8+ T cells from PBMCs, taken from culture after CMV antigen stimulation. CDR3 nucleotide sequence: TGTGCCAGCAGTTACGCCCACAGCTACGAGCAGTACGTC. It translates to CASSYAHSYEQYV.